The rows below give T cell receptor beta chains drawn from one sample of a study of siplizumab effects on memory and regulatory T cells. Method: immunoSEQ multiplex PCR; TCRdb's copy keeps in-frame clones and lacks some. Of roughly 110,000 clones listed, 80% to 95% were seen once; the top ten hold roughly 0.17%. The sequencing sample was made of non-Treg CD4+ T cells sorted from blood. The receptor set was obtained from a human donor in good health. Each CDR3 is given with its conserved first and last residue. The D gene is left open where the match is weak. Clone size is not always given. Where it is, it says once, few, many or a class for expanded clones.

V	size	J	D	DNA	CDR3
TRBV20-1	-	TRBJ1-2	-	TGCAGTGCTAGAGACCGCGCCGGGACCTTC	CSARDRAGTF
TRBV2	-	TRBJ2-2	TRBD1	TGTGCCAGCCACGACAGGGGAATCGGGGAGCTGTTTTTT	CASHDRGIGELFF
TRBV5-8	once	TRBJ2-3	TRBD2	TGTGCCAGCAGCTTAGGAGCGGGGGCTAGCACAGATACGCAGTATTTT	CASSLGAGASTDTQYF
TRBV30	once	TRBJ2-7	TRBD1	TGTGCCTGGAGTGTATTACAGGGGGCCTACGAGCAGTACTTC	CAWSVLQGAYEQYF
TRBV6-4	once	TRBJ2-2	-	TGTGCCACCCGGGGCCAGTCCACCGGGGAGCTGTTTTTT	CATRGQSTGELFF
TRBV9	-	TRBJ2-2	-	TGTGCCAGCAATAGGTGGGGGATCGACACCGGGGAGCTGTTTTTT	CASNRWGIDTGELFF
TRBV5-4	-	TRBJ1-2	TRBD1	TGTGCCGCCCGAACAGGGGACTATGGCTACACCTTC	CAARTGDYGYTF
TRBV7-6	-	TRBJ1-1	-	TGTGCCAGCAGTTCCGGGACACTGAACACTGAAGCTTTCTTT	CASSSGTLNTEAFF
TRBV11-3	-	TRBJ2-1	-	TGTGCCAGCAGCTTACGGCTCTACAATGAGCAGTTCTTC	CASSLRLYNEQFF
TRBV4-2	-	TRBJ1-1	TRBD1	TGTGCCAGCAGCCACCCCACAGGGGGCGCGGTGGGTGCTGAAGCTTTCTTT	CASSHPTGGAVGAEAFF
TRBV7-3	-	TRBJ2-5	TRBD2	TGTGCCAGCAGCTTAGGGACTAGCGGGGCCGCCGGTGAGACCCAGTACTTC	CASSLGTSGAAGETQYF
TRBV7-9	-	TRBJ2-5	-	TGTGCCAGCAGCCCCGGACAGCAAGAGACCCAGTACTTC	CASSPGQQETQYF
TRBV5-1	-	TRBJ2-7	-	TGCGCCAGCAGCTTGGGGGACCTCGGCTACGAGCAGTACTTC	CASSLGDLGYEQYF
TRBV19	-	TRBJ2-1	-	TGTGCCAGTACCCGAGACCGGGACCGAGACAATGAGCAGTTCTTC	CASTRDRDRDNEQFF
TRBV6-5	-	TRBJ1-4	-	TGTGCCAGCGGAGGGATCGGTGAAAAACTGTTTTTT	CASGGIGEKLFF
TRBV19	once	TRBJ1-1	-	TGTGCCAGTAGTATAGATTCCCCGGGACGTCTCACTGAAGCTTTCTTT	CASSIDSPGRLTEAFF